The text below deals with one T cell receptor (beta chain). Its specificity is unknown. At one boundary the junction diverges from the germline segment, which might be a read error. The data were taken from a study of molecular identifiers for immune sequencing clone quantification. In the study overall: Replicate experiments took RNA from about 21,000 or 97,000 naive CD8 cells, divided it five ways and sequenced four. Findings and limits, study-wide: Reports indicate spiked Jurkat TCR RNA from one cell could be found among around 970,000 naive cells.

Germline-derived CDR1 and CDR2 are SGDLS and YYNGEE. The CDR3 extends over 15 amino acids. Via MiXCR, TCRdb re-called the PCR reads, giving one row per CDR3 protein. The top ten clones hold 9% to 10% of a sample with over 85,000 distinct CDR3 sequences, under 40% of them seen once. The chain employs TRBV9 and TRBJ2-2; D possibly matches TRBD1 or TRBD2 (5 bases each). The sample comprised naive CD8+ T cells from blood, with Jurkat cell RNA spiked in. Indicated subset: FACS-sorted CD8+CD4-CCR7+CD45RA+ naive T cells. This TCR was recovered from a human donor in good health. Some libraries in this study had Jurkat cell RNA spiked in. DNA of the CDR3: TGTGCCAGCAGCGTAGTCCAGGGACGGGCCGGGGAGCTGGTTTTT. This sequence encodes CASSVVQGRAGELVF.